The 27 T cell receptor beta chains below were found in one sample sequenced in a study of CD8 T cells in Susac syndrome. Random hexamers were used to reverse transcribe an amount of roughly 0.45 to 1 ug RNA. MiXCR, run by TCRdb on the immunoSEQ multiplex PCR reads, gives a single entry per CDR3 protein. Seen here are about 210,000 distinct CDR3 sequences, 94% observed once, and the top ten hold approximately 0.15%. The material sequenced was CD4+ T cells from PBMCs. The receptors come from a human donor with Susac syndrome.

The chain combines TRBV5-6 with TRBJ1-1; D is uncertain. The CDR3 totals 13 residues. Germline values: CDR1 SGHDT, CDR2 YYEEEE. Deletions cut 5 bases from V and 1 base from J, with 9 bases between. The CDR3, as DNA: TGTGCCAGCAGGCGAACAGCGAACACTGAAGCTTTCTTT. Translation gives CASRRTANTEAFF.

The rearrangement uses TRBV6-2 or TRBV6-3 and TRBJ1-1; D ambiguous. The CDR3 sequence is 13 residues long. CDR1 is MNHEY and CDR2 is SVGEGT in the germline V gene. V was cut by 8 bases and J by 0 bases, with 10 bases left in between. DNA for the CDR3: TGTGCCAGCGGGGAGTTTTTGAACACTGAAGCTTTCTTT. Amino acid sequence: CASGEFLNTEAFF.

J is TRBJ2-5 and V is TRBV20-1; D might be TRBD2 (7 bases). CDR1 DFQATT and CDR2 SNEGSKA come from the germline V gene (reference sequence). Trimming cost V 5 bases and J 3 bases, with 13 bases left between them. The CDR3 has 13 residues. Written as DNA, the CDR3 is TGCAGTGCTGGGGGGGGCCCCAAAGAGACCCAGTACTTC. It specifies CSAGGGPKETQYF.

V is TRBV7-9 and J is TRBJ2-1; a possible D gene is TRBD2 (5 bases). The CDR3 is 15 residues long. Trimming removed 7 bases at V and 1 base at J, with 14 bases between. The V gene's germline CDR1 is SEHNR and CDR2 FQNEAQ (reference sequence). The CDR3 loop reads CASTPRATSYNEQFF. The CDR3 DNA sequence: TGTGCCAGCACCCCGCGGGCTACATCCTACAATGAGCAGTTCTTC.

As DNA, the CDR3 is TGTGCCAGCAGTCGAGGGGTGAGCACAGATACGCAGTATTTT. Amino acids: CASSRGVSTDTQYF. The rearrangement joins TRBV6-5 to TRBJ2-3; the D call may be TRBD1 or TRBD2 (5 bases each). CDR3 length: 14 residues. Trimming removed 5 bases from V and 0 bases from J, with 9 bases in between. Per the germline V gene, CDR1 is MNHEY and CDR2 is SVGAGI.

The chain employs TRBV6-2 or TRBV6-3 and TRBJ1-1; 7 bases are a match to TRBD1. This CDR3 region has 12 residues. The V segment lost 5 bases and the J segment 5 bases; nucleotides outside the gene matches: 2. Germline lookup yields CDR1 MNHEY and CDR2 SVGEGT. The CDR3 loop reads CASSDRVTEAFF. As DNA, the CDR3 is TGTGCCAGCAGTGACAGGGTAACTGAAGCTTTCTTT.

The rearrangement uses TRBV25-1 and TRBJ2-3; no firm D call. Trimming pared 7 bases from V and 3 bases from J, leaving 11 bases between. The CDR3 is 13 amino acids. Per the germline V gene, CDR1 is MGHDK and CDR2 is SYGVNS. The CDR3 bases are TGTGCCAGCAATGACTTTTCTACAGATACGCAGTATTTT. Translating gives CASNDFSTDTQYF.

This clonotype was detected once. The genes are TRBV11-2 and TRBJ1-2, with D tentatively TRBD1 (5 bases). The CDR3 is 15 residues long. The V end lost 5 bases, the J end lost 6 bases, and 19 bases lay between the germline ends. Germline CDR1 reads SGHAT; CDR2 reads FQNNGV. In DNA form, the CDR3 reads TGTGCCAGCAGCCTTGGGGTGAGGGGTGTCGATGGCTACACCTTC. Amino acid sequence: CASSLGVRGVDGYTF.

The chain employs TRBV25-1 and TRBJ2-3; D is uncertain. V lost 7 bases and J lost 4, with 6 bases in between. CDR1 and CDR2 from the germline V gene are MGHDK and SYGVNS. The CDR3 extends over 11 amino acids. CDR3 region: CASKIADTQYF. In DNA form, the CDR3 reads TGTGCCAGCAAGATCGCAGATACGCAGTATTTT.

This clonotype was picked up a small number of times. This sequence joins TRBV30 and TRBJ1-1; unclear D gene. Germline V gives CDR1 GTSNPN, CDR2 SVGIG (reference sequence). The CDR3 totals 10 residues. V gave up 7 bases and J gave up 2 bases, with 5 bases separating them. This CDR3 reads CASGNTEAFF. The CDR3, as DNA: TGTGCCTCGGGTAACACTGAAGCTTTCTTT.

This clonotype was found once. This chain connects TRBV4-1 to TRBJ1-4, with 8 bases that match TRBD1. The CDR3 is 15 residues long. Per germline, CDR1 MGHRA and CDR2 YSYEKL. Unmatched junction bases numbered 14, after V lost 6 bases and J lost 11 bases. CDR3 DNA sequence: TGCGCCAGCAGGCGAGAGGGACAGGCCGATGGGAAACTGTTTTTT. It codes for CASRREGQADGKLFF.

V usage is TRBV6-5 and J usage is TRBJ1-1; no firm D call. This CDR3 spans 12 amino acids. Trimming pared 6 bases from V and 1 base from J, leaving 6 bases between. Germline V gene data show CDR1 as MNHEY and CDR2 as SVGAGI. CDR3 region: CASRRQNTEAFF. The CDR3 nucleotides are TGTGCCAGCAGACGACAGAACACTGAAGCTTTCTTT.

This sequence joins TRBV3-1 and TRBJ2-7, with 10 bases fitting TRBD1. The germline CDR1 and CDR2 sequences are LGHDT and YNNKEL (reference sequence). This CDR3 has 14 residues. V was clipped by 7 bases and J by 4 bases; unmatched bases: 7. In nucleotides, the CDR3 is TGTGCCAGCAAGGGGACAGGGGCGACTTACGAGCAGTACTTC. This sequence encodes CASKGTGATYEQYF.

The J gene is TRBJ1-2, the V gene TRBV27; D is uncertain. Germline CDR1 and CDR2: MNHEY and SMNVEV (reference sequence). This CDR3 is built from 12 residues. V lost 5 bases and J 6 bases, leaving 10 bases between the germline ends. The DNA of the CDR3 is TGTGCCAGCAGTACCGGCCGAAATGGCTACACCTTC. Translated: CASSTGRNGYTF.

The rearrangement joins TRBV29-1 to TRBJ2-1; the D gene is possibly TRBD2 (5 bases). Germline lookup yields CDR1 SQVTM and CDR2 ANQGSEA. The CDR3 is 12 amino acids. The germline V and J ends were trimmed by 7 bases and 6 bases, with 13 bases remaining between them. CDR3 sequence: CSGERVVNEQFF. The CDR3 DNA reads TGCAGCGGGGAGAGAGTTGTCAATGAGCAGTTCTTC.

This chain uses TRBV29-1 with TRBJ1-2; 7 positions match TRBD1. With 3 bases clipped from V and 6 bases from J, the junction kept 10 bases outside the gene matches. The CDR3 runs 14 residues. Germline lookup yields CDR1 SQVTM and CDR2 ANQGSEA. The CDR3 DNA sequence: TGCAGCGTTGATGACGGGAACAGGGGCAATGGCTACACCTTC. Translation gives CSVDDGNRGNGYTF.

The chain joins TRBV7-3 to TRBJ2-1, with TRBD2 matching over 12 bases. CDR3 length equals 16 residues. Germline CDR1 and CDR2: SGHTA and FQGTGA. V was clipped by 4 bases and J by 7 bases; unmatched bases: 8. Here the CDR3 DNA reads TGTGCCAGCAGCTCTACGACTAGCGGGGGCTGGAATGAGCAGTTCTTC. Protein product: CASSSTTSGGWNEQFF.

The chain employs TRBV6-1 and TRBJ2-2, with 9 bases aligning to TRBD1. This CDR3 comprises 16 residues. Germline V lookup: CDR1 MNHNS, CDR2 SASEGT. V lost 3 bases to trimming and J lost 5 bases; unmatched junction nucleotides: 7. CDR3 sequence (DNA): TGTGCCAGCAGTGACCTCCGGGGACAGGGTACCGGGGAGCTGTTTTTT. Its protein is CASSDLRGQGTGELFF.

This clonotype was picked up one time. V is TRBV27 and J is TRBJ2-7; D unclear. The CDR3 has 13 amino acids. Per the germline V gene, CDR1 is MNHEY and CDR2 is SMNVEV (reference sequence). The V end was cut by 5 bases, the J end by 7 bases, with 15 bases between. The CDR3 here is CASSPAAALEQYF. The CDR3 DNA reads as TGTGCCAGCAGTCCCGCGGCGGCTCTGGAGCAGTACTTC.

The chain links TRBV7-2 to TRBJ2-7; 7 bases agree with TRBD1. The CDR3 spans 12 residues. Germline values: CDR1 SGHTA, CDR2 FQGNSA. Trimming took 7 bases from V and 5 from J; bases not matched to a gene: 5. The CDR3 sequence: CASTSDRNEQYF. In DNA, the CDR3 is TGTGCCAGCACCTCGGACAGGAACGAGCAGTACTTC. Full variable domain (rest looked up from reference TRBV7-2 and TRBJ2-7): GAGVSQSPSNKVTEKGKDVELRCDPISGHTALYWYRQSLGQGLEFLIYFQGNSAPDKSGLPSDRFSAERTGGSVSTLTIQRTQQEDSAVYLCASTSDRNEQYFGPGTRLTVT.

V is TRBV20-1 and J is TRBJ1-1, with a tentative D call TRBD1 (5 bases). The CDR3 totals 14 residues. The V gene's germline CDR1 is DFQATT and CDR2 SNEGSKA (reference sequence). Deletions cut 4 bases from V and 1 base from J, with 13 bases between. Here the CDR3 reads CSATPAGQNTEAFF. The CDR3 DNA reads TGCAGTGCTACCCCGGCAGGGCAGAACACTGAAGCTTTCTTT.

This chain joins TRBV29-1 and TRBJ1-2; D is unresolved. This CDR3 contains 12 residues. The germline CDR1 and CDR2 sequences are SQVTM and ANQGSEA. V was pared by 4 bases and J by 4 bases, with 10 bases between. The CDR3 region is CSVGESAYGYTF. Written as DNA, the CDR3 is TGCAGCGTTGGAGAGTCAGCCTATGGCTACACCTTC.

The V gene is TRBV10-3, the J gene TRBJ1-2, with a weak D call TRBD1 (6 bases). The CDR3 is 12 residues long. Trimming pared 7 bases from V and 4 bases from J, leaving 10 bases between. Germline CDR1 ENHRY, CDR2 SYGVKD. In nucleotides, the CDR3 is TGTGCCATCACTCGGGACACCTATGGCTACACCTTC. Translating it yields CAITRDTYGYTF.

This rearrangement joins TRBV30 to TRBJ2-3; D unresolved. From germline, CDR1 is GTSNPN and CDR2 SVGIG (reference sequence). The ends were cut back, 1 base at V and 8 bases at J, with 13 bases in the middle. There are 13 residues in the CDR3. The CDR3 loop reads CAWSDDSPGTQYF. In DNA, the CDR3 is TGTGCCTGGAGTGACGACTCCCCGGGTACGCAGTATTTT. Full variable domain (remainder filled in from reference TRBV30 and TRBJ2-3): SQTIHQWPATLVQPVGSPLSLECTVEGTSNPNLYWYRQAAGRGLQLLFYSVGIGQISSEVPQNLSASRPQDRQFILSSKKLLLSDSGFYLCAWSDDSPGTQYFGPGTRLTVL.

This clonotype occurred once. The chain employs TRBV5-1 and TRBJ1-2; TRBD1 matches at 7 bases. V was clipped by 4 bases and J by 8 bases; unmatched bases: 14. The CDR3 length is 15 residues. Germline V gene lookup returns CDR1 SGHRS and CDR2 YFSETQ. CDR3 sequence (DNA): TGCGCCAGCAGCATCACGACAGGGCCCGGTGAGGGCTACACCTTC. Translating it yields CASSITTGPGEGYTF.

The rearrangement joins TRBV15 to TRBJ1-1; D gene unclear. V gave up 0 bases and J gave up 0 bases, with 5 bases separating them. Germline CDR1 is LNHNV and CDR2 is YYDKDF (reference sequence). This CDR3 comprises 14 residues. The CDR3 protein is CATSRDLLNTEAFF. DNA of the CDR3: TGTGCCACCAGCAGAGATCTACTGAACACTGAAGCTTTCTTT.

The rearrangement joins TRBV10-3 to TRBJ1-1; 7 positions agree with TRBD1. CDR3 length equals 13 residues. The germline gives CDR1 ENHRY, CDR2 SYGVKD. Germline trimming cut 7 bases from V and 1 base from J; bases unmatched to any gene: 3. The CDR3 bases are TGTGCCATCAACCGACAGGGGAACACTGAAGCTTTCTTT. It encodes CAINRQGNTEAFF.